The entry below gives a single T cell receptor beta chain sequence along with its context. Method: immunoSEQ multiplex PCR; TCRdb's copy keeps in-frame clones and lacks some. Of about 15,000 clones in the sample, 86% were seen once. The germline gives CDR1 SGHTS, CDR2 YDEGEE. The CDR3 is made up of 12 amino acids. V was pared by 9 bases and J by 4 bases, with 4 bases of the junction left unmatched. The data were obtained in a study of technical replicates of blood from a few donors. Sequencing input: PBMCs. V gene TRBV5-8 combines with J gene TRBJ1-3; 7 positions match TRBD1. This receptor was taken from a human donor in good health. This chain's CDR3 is CATWGQGNTIYF. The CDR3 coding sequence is TGTGCCACTTGGGGACAGGGAAACACCATATATTTT. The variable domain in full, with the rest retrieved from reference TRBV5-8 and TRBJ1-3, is EAGVTQSPTHLIKTRGQQATLRCSPISGHTSVYWYQQALGLGLQFLLWYDEGEERNRGNFPPRFSGRQFPNYSSELNVNALELEDSALYLCATWGQGNTIYFGEGSWLTVV.